The clone carrying this T cell receptor (beta chain) has a handful of counts. The antigen remains unidentified. CDR3 length: 12 amino acids. V lost 8 bases and J 0 bases, leaving 7 bases between the germline ends. This entry comes from a study of CD8 T cells in ankylosing spondylitis. Study-wide points: Made up of eight highly homologous variants, a TCR beta motif appeared characteristic of ankylosing spondylitis blood.

A single record per CDR3 protein comes from TCRdb applying MiXCR to the 5' RACE reads. The sample includes hundreds of thousands of distinct CDR3 sequences, less than 25% of them seen just once. V gene TRBV12-3 or TRBV12-4 combines with J gene TRBJ1-2; weak D call: TRBD1 (6 bases). Material: blood, either unsorted or a sorted T cell fraction (not recorded which). This clonotype was sampled from a female donor with ankylosing spondylitis or in good health (not recorded which). CDR3 region: CASAGANYGYTF. The CDR3 nucleotides read TGTGCCAGCGCAGGGGCTAACTATGGCTACACCTTC.